This TCR beta chain stems from a study of regulatory T cells in long-lasting Graves disease. Looking at the study overall: The antithyroid drugs taken by newly diagnosed Graves' patients had been used for under 3 months.

This clonotype was seen a few times. The CDR3 runs to 17 residues. With V trimmed by 6 bases and J by 0 bases, 12 bases remained unmatched. Germline V lookup: CDR1 GTSNPN, CDR2 SVGIG (reference sequence). Arm-PCR with iRepertoire HTBI primers amplified the CDR3 regions for these TCR beta libraries. TCRdb passed the multiplex PCR reads through MiXCR, listing each CDR3 protein once. Of some 560,000 distinct CDR3 sequences detected, more than 15% appear once; the ten largest clones hold around 25%. Time point noted: newly diagnosed GD, antithyroid drugs for less than 3 months. RNA from PBMCs was the source of the TCR library. In addition, the sample was reused for a study of T cells in Graves' hyperthyroidism and ophthalmopathy. That source reports: HTBI primers were used for first-round RT-PCR of the TCR CDR3.

This receptor was obtained from a woman aged 40-65 years with Graves disease. Sequencing was performed on peripheral blood mononuclear cells (PBMCs), taken at new diagnosis, from a patient treated with antithyroid drugs. This chain joins TRBV30 and TRBJ2-1; 9 nucleotides line up with TRBD1. The CDR3 protein is CACGQGRVMGSYNEQFF. DNA for the CDR3: TGTGCCTGCGGACAGGGGAGAGTTATGGGCTCCTACAATGAGCAGTTCTTC.